The following is a T cell receptor (beta chain) sequence with its context. These data belong to a study of siplizumab effects on memory and regulatory T cells. Using immunoSEQ multiplex PCR, the repertoire was profiled, and TCRdb retains in-frame clones only, with some absent. The sample includes 87,000 or so clones, around 90% seen only once; the top ten take 15%. Germline CDR1 and CDR2: LGHNA and YSLEER. Trimming left V 2 bases short and J 2 bases short, with 6 bases between. CDR3 length equals 13 residues. What was sequenced was CD4+ T cells sorted from blood. The TCR originated in a human donor in good health. The V gene is TRBV4-3, the J gene TRBJ1-1, with D perhaps TRBD1 (5 bases). The CDR3 is CASSQTGNTEAFF. As DNA, the CDR3 is TGCGCCAGCAGCCAAACAGGTAACACTGAAGCTTTCTTT.